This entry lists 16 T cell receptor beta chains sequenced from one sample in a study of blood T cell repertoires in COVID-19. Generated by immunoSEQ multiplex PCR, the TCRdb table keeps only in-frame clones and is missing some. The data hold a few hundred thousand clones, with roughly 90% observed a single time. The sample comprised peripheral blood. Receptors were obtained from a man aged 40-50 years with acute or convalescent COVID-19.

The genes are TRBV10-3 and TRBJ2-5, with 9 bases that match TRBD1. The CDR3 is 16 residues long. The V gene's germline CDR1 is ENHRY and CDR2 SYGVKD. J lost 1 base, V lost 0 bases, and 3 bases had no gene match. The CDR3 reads CAISESSDRGQETQYF. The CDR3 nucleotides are TGTGCCATCAGTGAGTCGTCGGACAGGGGCCAAGAGACCCAGTACTTC.

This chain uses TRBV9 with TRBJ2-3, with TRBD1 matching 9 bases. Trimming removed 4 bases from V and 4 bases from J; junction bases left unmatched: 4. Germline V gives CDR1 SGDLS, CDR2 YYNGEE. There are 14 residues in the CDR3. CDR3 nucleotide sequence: TGTGCCAGCAGCTTCCACAGGGGGCCAGATACGCAGTATTTT. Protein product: CASSFHRGPDTQYF.

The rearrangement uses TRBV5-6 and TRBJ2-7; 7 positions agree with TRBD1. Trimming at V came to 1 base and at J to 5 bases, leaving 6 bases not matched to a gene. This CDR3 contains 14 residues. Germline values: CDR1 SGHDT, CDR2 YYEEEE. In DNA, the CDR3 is TGTGCCAGCAGCTTGACAGGGGTAGTGAACGAGCAGTACTTC. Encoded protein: CASSLTGVVNEQYF.

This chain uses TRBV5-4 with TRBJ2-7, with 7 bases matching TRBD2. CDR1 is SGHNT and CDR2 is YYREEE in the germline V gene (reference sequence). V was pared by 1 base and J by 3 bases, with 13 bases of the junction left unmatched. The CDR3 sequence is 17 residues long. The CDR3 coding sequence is TGTGCCAGCAGCTTGAGACCGGAAGGGGACTACAACTACGAGCAGTACTTC. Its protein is CASSLRPEGDYNYEQYF.

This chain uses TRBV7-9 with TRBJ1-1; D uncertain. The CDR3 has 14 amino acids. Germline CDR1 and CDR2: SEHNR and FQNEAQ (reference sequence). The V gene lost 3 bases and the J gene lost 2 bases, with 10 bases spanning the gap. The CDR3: CASSLGGSNTEAFF. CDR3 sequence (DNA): TGTGCCAGCAGCTTGGGAGGGAGCAACACTGAAGCTTTCTTT.

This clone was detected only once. Here the CDR3 DNA reads TGTGCCATCAGTGAGCCGGGACAGCAGAACTACGAGCAGTACTTC. This codes for CAISEPGQQNYEQYF. The rearrangement uses TRBV10-3 and TRBJ2-7; 7 bases map to TRBD1. This CDR3 has 15 residues. CDR1 is ENHRY and CDR2 is SYGVKD in the germline V gene. After removal of 2 bases from V and 3 bases from J, the junction contained 7 bases not matched to a gene.

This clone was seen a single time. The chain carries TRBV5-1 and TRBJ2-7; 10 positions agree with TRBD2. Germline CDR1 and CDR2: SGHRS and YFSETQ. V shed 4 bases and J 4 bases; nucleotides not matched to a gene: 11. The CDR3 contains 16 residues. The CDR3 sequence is CASSLRTSGERYEQYF. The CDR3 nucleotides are TGCGCCAGCAGCCTGAGGACTAGCGGAGAAAGATACGAGCAGTACTTC.

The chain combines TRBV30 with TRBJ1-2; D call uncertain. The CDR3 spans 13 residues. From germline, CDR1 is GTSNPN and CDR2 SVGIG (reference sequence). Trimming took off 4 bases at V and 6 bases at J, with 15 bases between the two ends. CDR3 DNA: TGTGCCTGGAACAAAAAGAGGGCAGATGGCTACACCTTC. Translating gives CAWNKKRADGYTF.

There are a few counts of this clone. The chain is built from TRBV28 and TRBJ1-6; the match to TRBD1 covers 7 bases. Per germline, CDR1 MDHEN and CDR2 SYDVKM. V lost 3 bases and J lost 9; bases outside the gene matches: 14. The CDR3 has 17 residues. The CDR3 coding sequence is TGTGCCAGCAGTTTCCCAAGCCCCACAGGGGTAGGTTCACCCCTCCACTTT. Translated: CASSFPSPTGVGSPLHF.

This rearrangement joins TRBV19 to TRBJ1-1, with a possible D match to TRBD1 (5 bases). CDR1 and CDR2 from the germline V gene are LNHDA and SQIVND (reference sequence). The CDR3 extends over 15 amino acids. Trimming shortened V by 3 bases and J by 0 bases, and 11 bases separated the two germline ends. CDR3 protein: CASSMRGGMNTEAFF. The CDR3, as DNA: TGTGCCAGTAGTATGCGGGGGGGAATGAACACTGAAGCTTTCTTT.

CDR3 DNA sequence: TGTGCCAGCAGTGAACCGGGGACTCTCTCCTACGAGCAGTACTTC. Translating it yields CASSEPGTLSYEQYF. The chain couples TRBV6-1 to TRBJ2-7, with D perhaps TRBD2 (6 bases). CDR1 and CDR2 from the germline V gene are MNHNS and SASEGT. V was shortened by 2 bases and J by 0 bases, with 11 bases between the two germline ends. CDR3 length: 15 residues.

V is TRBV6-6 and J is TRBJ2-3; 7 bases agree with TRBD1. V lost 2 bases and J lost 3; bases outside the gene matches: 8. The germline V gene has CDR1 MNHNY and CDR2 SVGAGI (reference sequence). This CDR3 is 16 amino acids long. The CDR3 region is CASSYTRAGGTDTQYF. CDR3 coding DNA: TGTGCCAGCAGTTACACTCGGGCAGGGGGAACAGATACGCAGTATTTT.

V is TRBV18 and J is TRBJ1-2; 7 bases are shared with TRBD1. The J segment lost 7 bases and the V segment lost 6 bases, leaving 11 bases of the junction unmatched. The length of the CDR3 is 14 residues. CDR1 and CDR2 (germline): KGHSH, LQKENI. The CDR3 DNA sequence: TGTGCCAGCTCTCCTTTTGACAGGGACGGTGGCTACACCTTC. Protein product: CASSPFDRDGGYTF. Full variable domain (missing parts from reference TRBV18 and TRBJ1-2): NAGVMQNPRHLVRRRGQEARLRCSPMKGHSHVYWYRQLPEEGLKFMVYLQKENIIDESGMPKERFSAEFPKEGPSILRIQQVVRGDSAAYFCASSPFDRDGGYTFGSGTRLTVV.

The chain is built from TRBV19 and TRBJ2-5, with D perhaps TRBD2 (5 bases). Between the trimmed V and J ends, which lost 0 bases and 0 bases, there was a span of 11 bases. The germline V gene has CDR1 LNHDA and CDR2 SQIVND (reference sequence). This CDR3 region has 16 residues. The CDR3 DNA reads TGTGCCAGTAGTATAGATGCCCGGGGAAACCAAGAGACCCAGTACTTC. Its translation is CASSIDARGNQETQYF.

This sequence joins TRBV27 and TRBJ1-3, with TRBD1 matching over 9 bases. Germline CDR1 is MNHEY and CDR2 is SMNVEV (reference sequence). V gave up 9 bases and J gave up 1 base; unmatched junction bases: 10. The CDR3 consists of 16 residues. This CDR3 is CASRTGQGGSGNTIYF. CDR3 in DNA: TGTGCCAGTAGAACGGGACAGGGAGGGTCTGGAAACACCATATATTTT.

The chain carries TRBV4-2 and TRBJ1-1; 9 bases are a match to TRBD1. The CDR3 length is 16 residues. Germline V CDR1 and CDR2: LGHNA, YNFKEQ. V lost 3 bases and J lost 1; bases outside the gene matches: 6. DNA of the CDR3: TGTGCCAGCAGCCAGCGACAGGGGGTTAGGAACACTGAAGCTTTCTTT. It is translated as CASSQRQGVRNTEAFF.